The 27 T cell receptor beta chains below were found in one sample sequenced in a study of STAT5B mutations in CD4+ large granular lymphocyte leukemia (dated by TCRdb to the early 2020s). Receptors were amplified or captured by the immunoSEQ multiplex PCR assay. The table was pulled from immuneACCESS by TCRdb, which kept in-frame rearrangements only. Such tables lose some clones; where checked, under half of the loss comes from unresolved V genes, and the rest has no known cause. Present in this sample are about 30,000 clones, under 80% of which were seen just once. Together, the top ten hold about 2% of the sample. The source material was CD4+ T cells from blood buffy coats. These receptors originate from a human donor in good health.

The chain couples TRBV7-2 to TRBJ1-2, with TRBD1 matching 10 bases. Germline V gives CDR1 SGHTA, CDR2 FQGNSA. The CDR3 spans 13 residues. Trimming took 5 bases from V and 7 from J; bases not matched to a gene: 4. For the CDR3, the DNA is TGTGCCAGCAGCCTAGGGACAGGGGTTGGCTACACCTTC. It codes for CASSLGTGVGYTF.

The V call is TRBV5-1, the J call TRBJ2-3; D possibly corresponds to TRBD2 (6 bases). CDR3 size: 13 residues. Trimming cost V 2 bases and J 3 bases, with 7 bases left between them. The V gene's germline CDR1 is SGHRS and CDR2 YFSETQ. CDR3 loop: CASSFLATDTQYF. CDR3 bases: TGCGCCAGCAGCTTCCTAGCGACAGATACGCAGTATTTT.

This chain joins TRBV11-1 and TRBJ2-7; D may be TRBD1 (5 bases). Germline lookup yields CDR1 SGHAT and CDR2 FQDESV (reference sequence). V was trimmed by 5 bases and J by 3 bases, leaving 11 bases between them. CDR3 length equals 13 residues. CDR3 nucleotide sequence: TGTGCCAGCAGCCTGCGGACACACTACGAGCAGTACTTC. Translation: CASSLRTHYEQYF.

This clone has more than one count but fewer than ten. The CDR3 nucleotides read TGTGCCAGCGAGGGGGGTACGGCCTACGAGCAGTACTTC. The encoded protein is CASEGGTAYEQYF. The genes are TRBV2 and TRBJ2-7; possibly TRBD1 or TRBD2 for D (6 bases each). V was pared by 8 bases and J by 2 bases, with 13 bases between. This CDR3 has 13 amino acids. Germline V gives CDR1 SNHLY, CDR2 FYNNEI.

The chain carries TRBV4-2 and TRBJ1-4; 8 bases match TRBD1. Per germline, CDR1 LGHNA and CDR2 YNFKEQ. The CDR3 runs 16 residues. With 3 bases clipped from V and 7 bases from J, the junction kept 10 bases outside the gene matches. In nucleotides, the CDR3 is TGTGCCAGCAGCCAGGCCGGACAGGGAGGCGGTGAAAAACTGTTTTTT. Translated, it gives CASSQAGQGGGEKLFF.

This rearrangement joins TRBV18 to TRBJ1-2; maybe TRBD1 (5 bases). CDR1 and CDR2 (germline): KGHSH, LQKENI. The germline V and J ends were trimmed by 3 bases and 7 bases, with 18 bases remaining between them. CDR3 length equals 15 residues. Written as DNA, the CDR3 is TGTGCCAGCTCACCGAGGGACCCCCGGAGGAGTGGCTACACCTTC. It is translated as CASSPRDPRRSGYTF.

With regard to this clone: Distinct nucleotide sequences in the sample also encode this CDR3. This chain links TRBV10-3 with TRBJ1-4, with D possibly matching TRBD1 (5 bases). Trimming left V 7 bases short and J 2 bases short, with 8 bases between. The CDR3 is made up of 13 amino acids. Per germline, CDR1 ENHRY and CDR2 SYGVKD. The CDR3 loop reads CAIKAGTNEKLFF. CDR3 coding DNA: TGTGCCATCAAGGCAGGGACTAATGAAAAACTGTTTTTT.

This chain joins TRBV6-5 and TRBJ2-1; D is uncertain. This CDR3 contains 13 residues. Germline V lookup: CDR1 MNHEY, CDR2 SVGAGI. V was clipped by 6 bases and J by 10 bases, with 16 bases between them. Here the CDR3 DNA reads TGTGCCAGCAGGGACCCGGTAGTCGCCGAGCAGTTCTTC. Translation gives CASRDPVVAEQFF.

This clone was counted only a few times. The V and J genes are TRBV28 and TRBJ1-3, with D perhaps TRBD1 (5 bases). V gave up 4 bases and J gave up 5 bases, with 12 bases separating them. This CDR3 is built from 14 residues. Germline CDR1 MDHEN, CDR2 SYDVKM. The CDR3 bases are TGTGCCAGCAGTTCCGGGGGGGGGAGAAACACCATATATTTT. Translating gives CASSSGGGRNTIYF.

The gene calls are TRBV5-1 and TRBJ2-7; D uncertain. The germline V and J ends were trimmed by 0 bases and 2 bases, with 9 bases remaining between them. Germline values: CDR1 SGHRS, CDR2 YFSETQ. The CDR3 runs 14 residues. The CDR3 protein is CASSLDGRPYEQYF. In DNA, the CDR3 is TGCGCCAGCAGCTTGGATGGTCGACCCTACGAGCAGTACTTC.

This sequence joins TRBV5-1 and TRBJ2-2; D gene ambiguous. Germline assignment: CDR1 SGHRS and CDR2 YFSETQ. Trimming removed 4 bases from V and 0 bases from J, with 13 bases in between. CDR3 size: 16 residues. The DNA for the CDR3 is TGCGCCAGCAGCCCGAAGCCCTTTCCGAACACCGGGGAGCTGTTTTTT. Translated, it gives CASSPKPFPNTGELFF.

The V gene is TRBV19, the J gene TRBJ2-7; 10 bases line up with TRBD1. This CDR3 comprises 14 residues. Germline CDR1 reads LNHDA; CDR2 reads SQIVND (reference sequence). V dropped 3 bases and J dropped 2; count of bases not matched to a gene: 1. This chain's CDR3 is CASSIGQGAYEQYF. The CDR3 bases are TGTGCCAGTAGTATCGGACAGGGGGCCTACGAGCAGTACTTC.

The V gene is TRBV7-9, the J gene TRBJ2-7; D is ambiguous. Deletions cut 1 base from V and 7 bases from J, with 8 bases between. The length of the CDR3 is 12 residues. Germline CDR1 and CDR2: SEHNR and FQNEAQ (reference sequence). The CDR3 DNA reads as TGTGCCAGCAGCTTAGTGGCTCGGGAGCAGTACTTC. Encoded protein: CASSLVAREQYF. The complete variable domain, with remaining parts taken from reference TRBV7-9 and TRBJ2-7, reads DTGVSQNPRHKITKRGQNVTFRCDPISEHNRLYWYRQTLGQGPEFLTYFQNEAQLEKSRLLSDRFSAERPKGSFSTLEIQRTEQGDSAMYLCASSLVAREQYFGPGTRLTVT.

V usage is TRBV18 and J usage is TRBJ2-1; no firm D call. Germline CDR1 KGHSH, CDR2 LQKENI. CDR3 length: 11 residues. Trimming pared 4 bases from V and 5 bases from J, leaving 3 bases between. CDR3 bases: TGTGCCAGCTCACGCGACAATGAGCAGTTCTTC. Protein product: CASSRDNEQFF.

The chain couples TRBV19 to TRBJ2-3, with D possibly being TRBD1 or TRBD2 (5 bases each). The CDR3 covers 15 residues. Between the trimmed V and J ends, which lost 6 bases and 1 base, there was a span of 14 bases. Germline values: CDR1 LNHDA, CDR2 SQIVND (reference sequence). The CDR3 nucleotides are TGTGCCAGTAGCGCCGGGGCCGGTGGCACAGATACGCAGTATTTT. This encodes CASSAGAGGTDTQYF. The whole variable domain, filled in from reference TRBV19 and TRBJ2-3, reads DGGITQSPKYLFRKEGQNVTLSCEQNLNHDAMYWYRQDPGQGLRLIYYSQIVNDFQKGDIAEGYSVSREKKESFPLTVTSAQKNPTAFYLCASSAGAGGTDTQYFGPGTRLTVL.

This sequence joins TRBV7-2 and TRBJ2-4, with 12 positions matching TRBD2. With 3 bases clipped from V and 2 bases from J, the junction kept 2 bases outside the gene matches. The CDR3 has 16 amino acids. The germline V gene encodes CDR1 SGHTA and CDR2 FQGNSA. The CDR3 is CASSFLAGGTKNIQYF. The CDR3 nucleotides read TGTGCCAGCAGCTTCCTAGCGGGGGGGACCAAAAACATTCAGTACTTC.

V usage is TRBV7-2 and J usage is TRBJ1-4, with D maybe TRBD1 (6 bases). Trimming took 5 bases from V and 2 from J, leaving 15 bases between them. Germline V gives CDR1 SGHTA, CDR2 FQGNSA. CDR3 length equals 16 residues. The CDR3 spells CASSPQYRATNEKLFF. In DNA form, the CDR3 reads TGTGCCAGCAGCCCCCAGTACAGGGCTACTAATGAAAAACTGTTTTTT. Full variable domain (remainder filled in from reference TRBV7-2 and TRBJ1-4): GAGVSQSPSNKVTEKGKDVELRCDPISGHTALYWYRQSLGQGLEFLIYFQGNSAPDKSGLPSDRFSAERTGGSVSTLTIQRTQQEDSAVYLCASSPQYRATNEKLFFGSGTQLSVL.

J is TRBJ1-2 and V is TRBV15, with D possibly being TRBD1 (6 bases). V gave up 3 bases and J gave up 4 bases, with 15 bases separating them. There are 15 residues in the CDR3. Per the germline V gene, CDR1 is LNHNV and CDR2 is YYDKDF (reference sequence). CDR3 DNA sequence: TGTGCCACCAGCAGGGGCGGCAGGGGCAGCTATGGCTACACCTTC. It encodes CATSRGGRGSYGYTF.

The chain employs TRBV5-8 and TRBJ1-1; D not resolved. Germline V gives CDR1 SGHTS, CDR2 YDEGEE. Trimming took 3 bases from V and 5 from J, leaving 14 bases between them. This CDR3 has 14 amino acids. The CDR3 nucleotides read TGTGCCAGCAGCTACCGGAACATCAAGACTGAAGCTTTCTTT. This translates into CASSYRNIKTEAFF.

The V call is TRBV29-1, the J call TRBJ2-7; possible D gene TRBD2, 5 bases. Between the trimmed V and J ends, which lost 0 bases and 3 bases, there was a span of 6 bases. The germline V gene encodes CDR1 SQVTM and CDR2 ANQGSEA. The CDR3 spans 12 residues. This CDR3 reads CSVEEGVYEQYF. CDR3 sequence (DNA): TGCAGCGTTGAAGAGGGAGTCTACGAGCAGTACTTC.

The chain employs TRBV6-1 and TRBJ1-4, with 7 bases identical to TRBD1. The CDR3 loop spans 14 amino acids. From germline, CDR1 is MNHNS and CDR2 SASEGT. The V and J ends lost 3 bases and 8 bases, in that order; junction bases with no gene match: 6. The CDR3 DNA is TGTGCCAGCAGTGAGATGACAGGGTACGAAAAACTGTTTTTT. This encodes CASSEMTGYEKLFF.

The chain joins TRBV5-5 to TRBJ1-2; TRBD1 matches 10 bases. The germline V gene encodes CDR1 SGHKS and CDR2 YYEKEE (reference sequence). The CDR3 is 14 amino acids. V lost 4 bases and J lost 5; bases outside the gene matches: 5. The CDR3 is CASSRQGAGYGYTF. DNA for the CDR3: TGTGCCAGCAGCAGACAGGGGGCAGGGTATGGCTACACCTTC. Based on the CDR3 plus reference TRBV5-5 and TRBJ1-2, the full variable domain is DAGVTQSPTHLIKTRGQQVTLRCSPISGHKSVSWYQQVLGQGPQFIFQYYEKEERGRGNFPDRFSARQFPNYSSELNVNALLLGDSALYLCASSRQGAGYGYTFGSGTRLTVV.

The CDR3, as DNA: TGTGCCAGCAGCTTACAGTCAATCTCTGGGAACACTGAAGCTTTCTTT. Its protein is CASSLQSISGNTEAFF. The gene calls are TRBV7-2 and TRBJ1-1; no clear D gene. The CDR3 has 16 amino acids. The germline V and J ends were trimmed by 2 bases and 1 base, with 14 bases remaining between them. Germline lookup yields CDR1 SGHTA and CDR2 FQGNSA.

The CDR3 bases are TGTGCCAGCAGCTTAGCAGATGCTTACAATGAGCAGTTCTTC. Translating gives CASSLADAYNEQFF. The chain couples TRBV7-9 to TRBJ2-1; D is unclear. With 0 bases removed from V and 4 bases from J, the gap between germline ends came to 7 bases. Looked up from germline, CDR1 is SEHNR and CDR2 is FQNEAQ (reference sequence). This CDR3 has 14 amino acids. Full variable domain (outside the CDR3, taken from reference TRBV7-9 and TRBJ2-1): DTGVSQNPRHKITKRGQNVTFRCDPISEHNRLYWYRQTLGQGPEFLTYFQNEAQLEKSRLLSDRFSAERPKGSFSTLEIQRTEQGDSAMYLCASSLADAYNEQFFGPGTRLTVL.

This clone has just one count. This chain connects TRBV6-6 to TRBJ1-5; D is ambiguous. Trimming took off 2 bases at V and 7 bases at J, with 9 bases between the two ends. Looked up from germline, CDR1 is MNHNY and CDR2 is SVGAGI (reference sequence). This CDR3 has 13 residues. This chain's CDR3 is CASSYGQRQPQHF. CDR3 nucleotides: TGTGCCAGCAGTTACGGCCAGCGACAGCCCCAGCATTTT.

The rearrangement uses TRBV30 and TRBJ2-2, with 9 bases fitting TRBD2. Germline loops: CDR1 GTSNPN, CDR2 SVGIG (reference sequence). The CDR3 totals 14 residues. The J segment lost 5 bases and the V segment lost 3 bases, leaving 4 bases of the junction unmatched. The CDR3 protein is CAWRWLAGTGELFF. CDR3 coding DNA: TGTGCCTGGAGGTGGCTAGCGGGAACCGGGGAGCTGTTTTTT. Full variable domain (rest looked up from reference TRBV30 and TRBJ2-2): SQTIHQWPATLVQPVGSPLSLECTVEGTSNPNLYWYRQAAGRGLQLLFYSVGIGQISSEVPQNLSASRPQDRQFILSSKKLLLSDSGFYLCAWRWLAGTGELFFGEGSRLTVL.

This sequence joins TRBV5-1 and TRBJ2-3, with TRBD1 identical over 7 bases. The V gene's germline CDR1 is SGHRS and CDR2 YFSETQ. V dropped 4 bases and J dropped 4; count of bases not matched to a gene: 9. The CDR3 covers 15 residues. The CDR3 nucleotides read TGCGCCAGCAGCCCGGGACAGCTGGCGGCAGATACGCAGTATTTT. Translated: CASSPGQLAADTQYF.